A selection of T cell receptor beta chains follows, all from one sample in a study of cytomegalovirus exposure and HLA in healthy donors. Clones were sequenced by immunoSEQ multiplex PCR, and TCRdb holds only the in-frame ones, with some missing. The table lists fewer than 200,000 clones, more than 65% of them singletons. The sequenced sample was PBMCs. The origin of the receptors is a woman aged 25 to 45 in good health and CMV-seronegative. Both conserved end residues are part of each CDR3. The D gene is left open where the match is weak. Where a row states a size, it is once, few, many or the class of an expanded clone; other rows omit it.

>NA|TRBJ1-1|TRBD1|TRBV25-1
CATGTENTEAFF
TGTGCCACCGGGACAGAGAACACTGAAGCTTTCTTT
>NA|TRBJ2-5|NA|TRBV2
CASSLRGGLGETQYF
TGTGCCAGCAGTTTGAGGGGGGGACTCGGGGAGACCCAGTACTTC
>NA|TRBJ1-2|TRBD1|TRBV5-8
CASSSTGDYGYTF
TGTGCCAGCAGCTCGACAGGGGACTATGGCTACACCTTC
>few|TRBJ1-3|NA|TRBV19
CASSIRTGGNTIYF
TGTGCCAGTAGTATACGAACAGGTGGAAACACCATATATTTT
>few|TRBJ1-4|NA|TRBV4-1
CASSQVGGKLFF
TGCGCCAGCAGCCAAGTGGGGGGAAAACTGTTTTTT
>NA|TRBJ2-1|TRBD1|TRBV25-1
CASSVGQYNEQFF
TGTGCCAGCAGTGTGGGACAGTACAATGAGCAGTTCTTC
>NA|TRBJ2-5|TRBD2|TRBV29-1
CSVEASGVGETQYF
TGCAGCGTTGAGGCTAGCGGGGTGGGGGAGACCCAGTACTTC
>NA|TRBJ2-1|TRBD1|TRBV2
CASEGQGFNEQFF
TGTGCCAGCGAGGGACAGGGTTTCAATGAGCAGTTCTTC
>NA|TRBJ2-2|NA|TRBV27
CASSLRQNTGELFF
TGTGCCAGCAGTTTACGACAGAACACCGGGGAGCTGTTTTTT
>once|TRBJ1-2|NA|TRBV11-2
CASTPNYGYTF
TGTGCCAGCACCCCGAACTATGGCTACACCTTC
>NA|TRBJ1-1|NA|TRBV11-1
CASSTQGNTEAFF
TGTGCCAGCAGTACACAGGGGAACACTGAAGCTTTCTTT
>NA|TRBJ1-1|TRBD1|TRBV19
CASNSGGRRGNTEAFF
TGTGCCAGTAACTCAGGGGGCCGGCGGGGGAACACTGAAGCTTTCTTT
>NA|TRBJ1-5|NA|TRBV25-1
CASSEGTQSNQPQHF
TGTGCCAGCAGTGAAGGGACACAGAGCAATCAGCCCCAGCATTTT
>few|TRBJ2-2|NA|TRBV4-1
CASSSSLLNRNTGELFF
TGCGCCAGCAGCAGCTCCCTCCTCAACCGAAACACCGGGGAGCTGTTTTTT
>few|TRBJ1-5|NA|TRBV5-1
CASSLLPGAGGQPQHF
TGCGCCAGCAGCTTGCTTCCAGGGGCTGGGGGTCAGCCCCAGCATTTT
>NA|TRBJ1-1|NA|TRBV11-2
CASSHLLGSRTEAFF
TGTGCCAGCAGCCACCTCCTTGGGAGTCGCACTGAAGCTTTCTTT
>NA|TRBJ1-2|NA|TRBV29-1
CSVERRSGLYGYTF
TGCAGCGTTGAAAGGCGATCAGGCCTCTATGGCTACACCTTC
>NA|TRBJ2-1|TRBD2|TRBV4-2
CASSLGTSGPFYNEQFF
TGTGCCAGCAGCCTTGGGACTAGCGGGCCGTTCTACAATGAGCAGTTCTTC
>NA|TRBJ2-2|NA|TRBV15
CATSRDGYRANTGELFF
TGTGCCACCAGCAGAGACGGATATCGGGCGAACACCGGGGAGCTGTTTTTT
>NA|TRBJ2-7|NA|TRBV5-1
CASSLGHPSYEQYF
TGCGCCAGCAGCTTGGGACATCCATCCTACGAGCAGTACTTC
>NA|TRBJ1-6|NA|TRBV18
CASTSGYNSPLHF
TGTGCCAGCACTTCAGGCTATAATTCACCCCTCCACTTT
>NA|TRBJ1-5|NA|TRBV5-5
CASSLAAGIRQPQHF
TGTGCCAGCAGCTTGGCCGCGGGGATACGTCAGCCCCAGCATTTT
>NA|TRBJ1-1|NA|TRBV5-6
CASSLRGGDTEAFF
TGTGCCAGCAGCTTGCGAGGGGGTGACACTGAAGCTTTCTTT
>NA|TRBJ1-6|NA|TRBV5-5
CASSLVSQTNSPLHF
TGTGCCAGCAGCTTGGTTTCACAGACGAATTCACCCCTCCACTTT
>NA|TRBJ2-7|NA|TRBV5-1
CASSLQTGSSYEQYF
TGCGCCAGCAGCCTGCAAACAGGGAGCTCCTACGAGCAGTACTTC
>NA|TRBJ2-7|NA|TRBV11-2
CASRTLDSFFEQYF
TGTGCCAGCAGGACCCTGGACAGCTTCTTTGAGCAGTACTTC
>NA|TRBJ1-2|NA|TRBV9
CASSVGGGDTTYGYTF
TGTGCCAGCAGCGTAGGGGGAGGGGACACAACCTATGGCTACACCTTC
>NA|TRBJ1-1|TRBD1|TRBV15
CATSRLDRDNTEAFF
TGTGCCACCAGCCGACTAGACAGGGATAACACTGAAGCTTTCTTT